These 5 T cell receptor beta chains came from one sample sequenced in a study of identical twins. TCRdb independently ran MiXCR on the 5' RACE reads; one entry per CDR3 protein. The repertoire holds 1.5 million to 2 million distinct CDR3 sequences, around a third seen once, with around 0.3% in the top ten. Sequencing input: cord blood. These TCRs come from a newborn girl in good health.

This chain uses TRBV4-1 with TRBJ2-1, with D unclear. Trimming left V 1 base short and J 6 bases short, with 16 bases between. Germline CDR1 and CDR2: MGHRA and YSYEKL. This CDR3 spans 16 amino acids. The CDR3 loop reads CASSQVFSQIPNEQFF. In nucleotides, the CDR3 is TGCGCCAGCAGCCAAGTCTTTTCTCAGATCCCCAATGAGCAGTTCTTC.

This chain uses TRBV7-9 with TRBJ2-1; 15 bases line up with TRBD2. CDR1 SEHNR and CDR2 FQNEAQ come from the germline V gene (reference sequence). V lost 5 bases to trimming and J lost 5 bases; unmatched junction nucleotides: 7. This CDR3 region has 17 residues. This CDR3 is CASSLGLAGGLNNEQFF. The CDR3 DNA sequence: TGTGCCAGCAGCCTGGGACTAGCGGGGGGTTTAAACAATGAGCAGTTCTTC.

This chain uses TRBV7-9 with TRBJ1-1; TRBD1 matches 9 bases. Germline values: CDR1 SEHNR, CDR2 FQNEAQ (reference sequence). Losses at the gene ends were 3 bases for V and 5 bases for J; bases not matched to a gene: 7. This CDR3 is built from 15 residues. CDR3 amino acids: CASSFVGTGRTEAFF. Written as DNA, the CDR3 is TGTGCCAGCAGCTTTGTCGGGACAGGGAGGACTGAAGCTTTCTTT. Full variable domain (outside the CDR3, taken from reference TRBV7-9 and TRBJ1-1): DTGVSQNPRHKITKRGQNVTFRCDPISEHNRLYWYRQTLGQGPEFLTYFQNEAQLEKSRLLSDRFSAERPKGSFSTLEIQRTEQGDSAMYLCASSFVGTGRTEAFFGQGTRLTVV.

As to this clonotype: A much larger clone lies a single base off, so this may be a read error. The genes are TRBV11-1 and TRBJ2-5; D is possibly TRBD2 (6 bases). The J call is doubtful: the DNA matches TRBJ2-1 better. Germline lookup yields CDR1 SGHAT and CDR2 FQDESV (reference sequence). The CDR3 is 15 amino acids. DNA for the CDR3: TGTGCCAGCAGCCGATATCCGGGACTTCAAGAGACCCAGTTCTTC. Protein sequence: CASSRYPGLQETQFF.

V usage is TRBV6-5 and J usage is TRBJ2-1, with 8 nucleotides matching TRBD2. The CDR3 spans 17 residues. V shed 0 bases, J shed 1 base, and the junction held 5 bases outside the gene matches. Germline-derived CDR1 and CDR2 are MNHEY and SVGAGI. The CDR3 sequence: CASSYSGSGESYNEQFF. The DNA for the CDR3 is TGTGCCAGCAGTTACTCGGGTAGCGGGGAGTCCTACAATGAGCAGTTCTTC.